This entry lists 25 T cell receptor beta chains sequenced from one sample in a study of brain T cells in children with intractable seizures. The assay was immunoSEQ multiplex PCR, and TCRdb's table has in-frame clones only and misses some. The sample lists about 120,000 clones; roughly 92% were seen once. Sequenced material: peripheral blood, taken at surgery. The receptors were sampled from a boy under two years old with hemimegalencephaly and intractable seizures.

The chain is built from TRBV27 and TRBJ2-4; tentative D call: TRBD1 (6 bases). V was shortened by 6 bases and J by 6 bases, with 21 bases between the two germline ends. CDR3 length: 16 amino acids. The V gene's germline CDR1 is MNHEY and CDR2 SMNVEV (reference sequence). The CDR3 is CASSPSTRQGSNIQYF. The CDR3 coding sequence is TGTGCCAGCAGCCCTTCCACTCGGCAGGGGTCAAACATTCAGTACTTC.

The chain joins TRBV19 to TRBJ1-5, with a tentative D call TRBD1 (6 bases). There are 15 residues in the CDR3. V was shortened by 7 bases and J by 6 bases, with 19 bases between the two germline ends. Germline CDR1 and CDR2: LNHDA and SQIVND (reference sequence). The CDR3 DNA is TGTGCCAGTAATCCTACAGGGCGGGTACGTCAGCCCCAGCATTTT. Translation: CASNPTGRVRQPQHF.

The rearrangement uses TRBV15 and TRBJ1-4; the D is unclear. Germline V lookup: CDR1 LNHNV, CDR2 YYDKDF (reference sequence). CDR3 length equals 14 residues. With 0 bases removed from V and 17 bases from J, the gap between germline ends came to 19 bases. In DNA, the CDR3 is TGTGCCACCAGCAGAGATTACGAGGGTACGGAAGGATTTTTT. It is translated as CATSRDYEGTEGFF.

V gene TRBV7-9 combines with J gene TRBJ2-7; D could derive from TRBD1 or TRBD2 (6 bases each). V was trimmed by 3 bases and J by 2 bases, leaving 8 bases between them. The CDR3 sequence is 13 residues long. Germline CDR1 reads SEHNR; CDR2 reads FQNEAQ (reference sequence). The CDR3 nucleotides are TGTGCCAGCAGCTTTGGGGGGCCCTACGAGCAGTACTTC. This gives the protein CASSFGGPYEQYF.

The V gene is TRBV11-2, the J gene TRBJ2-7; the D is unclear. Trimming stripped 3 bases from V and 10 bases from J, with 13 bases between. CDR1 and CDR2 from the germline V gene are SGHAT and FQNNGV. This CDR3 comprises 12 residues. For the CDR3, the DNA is TGTGCCAGCAGCTTTGAAGGATTCCATCAGTACTTC. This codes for CASSFEGFHQYF.

DNA for the CDR3: TGTGCCAGCAGCTACTACTCCTACGAGCAGTACTTC. Its translation: CASSYYSYEQYF. The chain employs TRBV7-2 and TRBJ2-7; D not certain. CDR3 length: 12 amino acids. CDR1 is SGHTA and CDR2 is FQGNSA in the germline V gene. V lost 4 bases to trimming and J lost 0 bases, with 4 bases between them. Using reference TRBV7-2 and TRBJ2-7 for the parts outside the CDR3, the full variable domain is GAGVSQSPSNKVTEKGKDVELRCDPISGHTALYWYRQSLGQGLEFLIYFQGNSAPDKSGLPSDRFSAERTGGSVSTLTIQRTQQEDSAVYLCASSYYSYEQYFGPGTRLTVT.

In DNA form, the CDR3 reads TGTGCCAGCAGCATACAACAGGGGGACTATGGCTACACCTTC. Translating it yields CASSIQQGDYGYTF. The chain links TRBV5-4 to TRBJ1-2, with 8 bases that match TRBD1. Germline CDR1 and CDR2: SGHNT and YYREEE (reference sequence). The V segment lost 4 bases and the J segment 3 bases; nucleotides outside the gene matches: 5. The CDR3 covers 14 residues.

The CDR3 nucleotides read TGTGCCAGCAGCGCGCTAGCTAGGAGCACAGATACGCAGTATTTT. Amino acid sequence: CASSALARSTDTQYF. The rearrangement links TRBV9 to TRBJ2-3; weak D call: TRBD2 (5 bases). The length of the CDR3 is 15 residues. Germline V gene data show CDR1 as SGDLS and CDR2 as YYNGEE. The V and J ends lost 3 bases and 0 bases respectively, with 11 bases between them.

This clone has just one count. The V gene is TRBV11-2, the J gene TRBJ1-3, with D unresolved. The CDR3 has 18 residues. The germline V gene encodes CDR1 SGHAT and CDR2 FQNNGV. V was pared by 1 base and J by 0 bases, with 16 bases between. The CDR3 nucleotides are TGTGCCAGCAGCTTAGTACTCCAAGTTATCAGCTCTGGAAACACCATATATTTT. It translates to CASSLVLQVISSGNTIYF. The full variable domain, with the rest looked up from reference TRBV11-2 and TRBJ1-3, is EAGVAQSPRYKIIEKRQSVAFWCNPISGHATLYWYQQILGQGPKLLIQFQNNGVVDDSQLPKDRFSAERLKGVDSTLKIQPAKLEDSAVYLCASSLVLQVISSGNTIYFGEGSWLTVV.

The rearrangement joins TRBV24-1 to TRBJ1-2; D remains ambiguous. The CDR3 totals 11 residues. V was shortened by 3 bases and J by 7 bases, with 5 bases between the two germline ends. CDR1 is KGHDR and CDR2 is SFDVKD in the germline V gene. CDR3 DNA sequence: TGTGCCACCAGTGATGGATTTGGCTACACCTTC. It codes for CATSDGFGYTF.

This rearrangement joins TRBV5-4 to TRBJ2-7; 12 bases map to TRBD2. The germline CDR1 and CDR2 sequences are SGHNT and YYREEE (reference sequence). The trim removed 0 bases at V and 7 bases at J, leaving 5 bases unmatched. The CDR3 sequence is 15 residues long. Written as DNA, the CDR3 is TGTGCCAGCAGCTTGGAGAGACTAGCGGGAGAAGAGCAGTACTTC. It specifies CASSLERLAGEEQYF.

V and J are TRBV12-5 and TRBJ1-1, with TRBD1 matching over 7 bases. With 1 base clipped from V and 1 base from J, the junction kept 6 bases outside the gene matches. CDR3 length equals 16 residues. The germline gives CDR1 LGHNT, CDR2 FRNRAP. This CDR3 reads CASGLGQGLRNTEAFF. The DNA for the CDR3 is TGTGCTAGTGGTTTGGGACAGGGTCTGAGGAACACTGAAGCTTTCTTT.

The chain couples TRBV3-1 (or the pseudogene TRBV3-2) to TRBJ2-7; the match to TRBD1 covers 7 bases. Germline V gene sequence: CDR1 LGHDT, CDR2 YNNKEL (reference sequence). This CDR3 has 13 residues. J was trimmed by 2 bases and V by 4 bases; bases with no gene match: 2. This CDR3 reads CASSRGQTYEQYF. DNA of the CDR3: TGTGCCAGCAGCCGGGGACAGACCTACGAGCAGTACTTC.

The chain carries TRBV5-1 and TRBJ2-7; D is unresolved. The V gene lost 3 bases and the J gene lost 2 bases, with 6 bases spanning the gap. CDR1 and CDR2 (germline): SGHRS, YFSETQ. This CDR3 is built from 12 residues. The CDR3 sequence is CASSSGAYEQYF. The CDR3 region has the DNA TGCGCCAGCAGCTCTGGAGCCTACGAGCAGTACTTC. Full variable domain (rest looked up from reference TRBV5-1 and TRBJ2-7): KAGVTQTPRYLIKTRGQQVTLSCSPISGHRSVSWYQQTPGQGLQFLFEYFSETQRNKGNFPGRFSGRQFSNSRSEMNVSTLELGDSALYLCASSSGAYEQYFGPGTRLTVT.

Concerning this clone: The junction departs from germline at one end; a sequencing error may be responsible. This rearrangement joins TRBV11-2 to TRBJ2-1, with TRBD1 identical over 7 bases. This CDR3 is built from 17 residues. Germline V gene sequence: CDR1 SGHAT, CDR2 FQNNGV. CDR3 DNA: TGTGCCAGCAGCTTAACCCGGTTAGGGACAGACTATAATGGGCAGTTCTTC. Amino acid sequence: CASSLTRLGTDYNGQFF.

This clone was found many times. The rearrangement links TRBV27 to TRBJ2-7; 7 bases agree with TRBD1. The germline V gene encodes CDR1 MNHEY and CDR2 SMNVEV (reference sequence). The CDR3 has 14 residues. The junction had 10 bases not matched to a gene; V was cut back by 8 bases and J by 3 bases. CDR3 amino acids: CASGKDRLDYEQYF. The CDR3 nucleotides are TGTGCCAGCGGCAAGGACAGGCTCGACTACGAGCAGTACTTC.

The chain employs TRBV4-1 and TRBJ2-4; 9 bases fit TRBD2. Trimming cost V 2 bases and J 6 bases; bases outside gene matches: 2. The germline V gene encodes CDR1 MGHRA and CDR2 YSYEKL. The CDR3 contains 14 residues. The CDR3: CASSQNSGRNIQYF. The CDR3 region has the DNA TGCGCCAGCAGCCAAAATAGCGGGAGAAACATTCAGTACTTC.

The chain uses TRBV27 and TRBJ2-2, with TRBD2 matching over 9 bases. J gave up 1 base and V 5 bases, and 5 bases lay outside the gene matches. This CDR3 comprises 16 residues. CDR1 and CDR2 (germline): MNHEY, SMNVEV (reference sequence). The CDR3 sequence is CASSARLAENTGELFF. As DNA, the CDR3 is TGTGCCAGCAGTGCCCGACTAGCGGAGAACACCGGGGAGCTGTTTTTT.

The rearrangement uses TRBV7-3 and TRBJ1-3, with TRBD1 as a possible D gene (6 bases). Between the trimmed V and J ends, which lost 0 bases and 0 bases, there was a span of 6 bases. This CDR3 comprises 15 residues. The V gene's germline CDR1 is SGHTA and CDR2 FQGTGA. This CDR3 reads CASSLTGGSGNTIYF. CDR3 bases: TGTGCCAGCAGCTTAACAGGGGGCTCTGGAAACACCATATATTTT.

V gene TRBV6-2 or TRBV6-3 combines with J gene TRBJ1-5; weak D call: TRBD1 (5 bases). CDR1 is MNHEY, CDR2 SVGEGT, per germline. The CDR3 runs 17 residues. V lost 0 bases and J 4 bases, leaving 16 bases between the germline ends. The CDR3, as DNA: TGTGCCAGCAGTTACTCGATTTGGTTAAGGGGTAATCAGCCCCAGCATTTT. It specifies CASSYSIWLRGNQPQHF.

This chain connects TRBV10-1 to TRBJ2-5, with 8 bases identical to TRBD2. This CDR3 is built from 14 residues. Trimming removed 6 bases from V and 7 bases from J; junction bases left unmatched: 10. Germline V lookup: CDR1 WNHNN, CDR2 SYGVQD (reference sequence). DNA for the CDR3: TGCGCCAGCAGGCCAGCCGGGGGGGCGGGGACCCAGTACTTC. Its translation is CASRPAGGAGTQYF.

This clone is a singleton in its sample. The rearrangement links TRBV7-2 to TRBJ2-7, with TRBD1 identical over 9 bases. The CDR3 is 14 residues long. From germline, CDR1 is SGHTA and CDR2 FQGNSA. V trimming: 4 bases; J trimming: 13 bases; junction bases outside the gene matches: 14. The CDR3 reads CASSSGQGQPGAYF. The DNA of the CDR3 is TGTGCCAGCAGCTCGGGACAGGGACAACCCGGGGCATACTTC.

The CDR3 here is CASSSGQGAYGYTF. CDR3 bases: TGCGCCAGCAGCTCCGGACAGGGGGCCTATGGCTACACCTTC. The rearrangement links TRBV5-1 to TRBJ1-2; TRBD1 agrees at 11 bases. Germline CDR1 SGHRS, CDR2 YFSETQ. CDR3 length: 14 amino acids. Trimming at V came to 3 bases and at J to 4 bases, leaving 2 bases not matched to a gene.

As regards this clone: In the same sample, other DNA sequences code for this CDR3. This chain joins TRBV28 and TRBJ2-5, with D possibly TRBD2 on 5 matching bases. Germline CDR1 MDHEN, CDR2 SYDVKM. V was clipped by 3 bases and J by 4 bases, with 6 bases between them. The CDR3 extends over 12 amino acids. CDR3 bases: TGTGCCAGCAGTTTTCGGGGAGAGACCCAGTACTTC. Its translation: CASSFRGETQYF.

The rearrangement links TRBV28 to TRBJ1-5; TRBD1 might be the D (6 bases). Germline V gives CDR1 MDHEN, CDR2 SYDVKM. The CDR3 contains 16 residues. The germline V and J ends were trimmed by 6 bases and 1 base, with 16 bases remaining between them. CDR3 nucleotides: TGTGCCAGCAGCCCCGCCGGGGGCGGGAGCAATCAGCCCCAGCATTTT. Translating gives CASSPAGGGSNQPQHF.